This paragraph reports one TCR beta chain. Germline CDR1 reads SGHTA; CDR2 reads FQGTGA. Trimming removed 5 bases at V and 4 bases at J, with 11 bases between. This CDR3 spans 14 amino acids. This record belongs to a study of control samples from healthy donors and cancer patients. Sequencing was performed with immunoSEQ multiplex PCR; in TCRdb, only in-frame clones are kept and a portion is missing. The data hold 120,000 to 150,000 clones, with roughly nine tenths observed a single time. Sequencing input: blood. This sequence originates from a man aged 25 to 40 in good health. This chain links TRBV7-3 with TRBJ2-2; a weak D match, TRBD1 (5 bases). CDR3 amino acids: CASSLLDSTGELFF. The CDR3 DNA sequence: TGTGCCAGCAGCCTACTCGACAGCACCGGGGAGCTGTTTTTT.